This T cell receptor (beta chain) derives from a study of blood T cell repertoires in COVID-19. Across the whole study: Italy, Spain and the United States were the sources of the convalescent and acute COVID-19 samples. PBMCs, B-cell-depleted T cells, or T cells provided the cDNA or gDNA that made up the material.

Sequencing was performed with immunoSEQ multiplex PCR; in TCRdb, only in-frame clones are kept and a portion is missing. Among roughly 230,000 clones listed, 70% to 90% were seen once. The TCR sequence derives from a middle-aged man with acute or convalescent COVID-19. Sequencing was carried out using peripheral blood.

CDR3 sequence (DNA): TGTGCCAGCAGCTTGACCTCAGGGTCGGATGGCTACACCTTC. It specifies CASSLTSGSDGYTF. V gene TRBV5-4 combines with J gene TRBJ1-2; D possibly corresponds to TRBD1 (5 bases). CDR3 length: 14 residues. The V end lost 1 base, the J end lost 6 bases, and 13 bases lay between the germline ends. Per germline, CDR1 SGHNT and CDR2 YYREEE (reference sequence).